This TCR beta chain was captured in a study of OX40 agonist ivuxolimab in advanced cancers. General study findings and limits: Clonal expansion from baseline to week 6 occurred in both CD4+ and CD8+ T cells. On average, CD8+ T cells had more expanded clones than CD4+.

Trimming removed 9 bases from V and 1 base from J; junction bases left unmatched: 5. CDR1 is ENHRY and CDR2 is SYGVKD in the germline V gene. The CDR3 has 14 amino acids. TCRdb keeps only in-frame clones here, not all; method: immunoSEQ multiplex PCR. This sample has approximately 61,000 clones, with around 91% found just once. As to this clone: Its target is unknown.

The receptor was derived from an adult with an advanced solid tumor such as melanoma, head and neck, liver or kidney cancer. Sequencing used CD4+ or CD8+ T cells sorted from blood, obtained in a trial of the OX40 agonist ivuxolimab. The chain links TRBV10-3 to TRBJ2-2; 7 bases map to TRBD1. CDR3 sequence (DNA): TGTGCCATAGCCGGGACAGTGAACACCGGGGAGCTGTTTTTT. Translated: CAIAGTVNTGELFF.